These 24 T cell receptor beta chains came from one sample sequenced in a study of T cell changes during pregnancy in multiple sclerosis. Sequenced by immunoSEQ multiplex PCR; TCRdb stores in-frame clones only, minus some. The sample consists of tens of thousands of clones, around nine tenths of them appearing once. The sample was CD4+ T cells from peripheral blood mononuclear cells, taken before pregnancy. The receptor set was obtained from a female donor with multiple sclerosis, enrolled in a pregnancy study.

The J gene is TRBJ2-5, the V gene TRBV5-1, with 8 bases aligning to TRBD2. V lost 0 bases to trimming and J lost 4 bases; unmatched junction nucleotides: 5. Germline CDR1 is SGHRS and CDR2 is YFSETQ. The CDR3 runs 15 residues. The CDR3 loop reads CASSLVVAGIETQYF. CDR3 in DNA: TGCGCCAGCAGCTTGGTAGTAGCGGGGATAGAGACCCAGTACTTC. Based on the CDR3 plus reference TRBV5-1 and TRBJ2-5, the full variable domain is KAGVTQTPRYLIKTRGQQVTLSCSPISGHRSVSWYQQTPGQGLQFLFEYFSETQRNKGNFPGRFSGRQFSNSRSEMNVSTLELGDSALYLCASSLVVAGIETQYFGPGTRLLVL.

The rearrangement joins TRBV28 to TRBJ1-2, with a weak D call TRBD1 (5 bases). CDR3 length: 13 residues. The germline V and J ends were trimmed by 3 bases and 2 bases, with 7 bases remaining between them. Germline V gene sequence: CDR1 MDHEN, CDR2 SYDVKM. This CDR3 reads CASSFSGNYGYTF. The CDR3 bases are TGTGCCAGCAGTTTTTCAGGGAACTATGGCTACACCTTC.

The chain couples TRBV4-3 to TRBJ1-2; D unresolved. V gave up 0 bases and J gave up 9 bases, with 11 bases separating them. Per the germline V gene, CDR1 is LGHNA and CDR2 is YSLEER. The CDR3 has 13 amino acids. CDR3 sequence reads: CASSQDFAGRYTF. CDR3 coding DNA: TGCGCCAGCAGCCAAGATTTTGCAGGTCGCTACACCTTC.

This clone has a single count. V and J are TRBV19 and TRBJ2-4, with 8 bases matching TRBD1. After removal of 7 bases from V and 0 bases from J, the junction contained 14 bases not matched to a gene. CDR1 and CDR2 (germline): LNHDA, SQIVND (reference sequence). This CDR3 comprises 18 residues. The CDR3 region has the DNA TGTGCCAGTACCTCTCCCCGAGGACAGGGAGAAGCCAAAAACATTCAGTACTTC. This translates into CASTSPRGQGEAKNIQYF.

The genes are TRBV7-9 and TRBJ2-5; TRBD1 agrees at 12 bases. Germline values: CDR1 SEHNR, CDR2 FQNEAQ (reference sequence). V was clipped by 0 bases and J by 4 bases; unmatched bases: 3. This CDR3 is built from 16 residues. The DNA for the CDR3 is TGTGCCAGCAGCTTAGCGGGACAGGGGGCATCAGAGACCCAGTACTTC. Its translation: CASSLAGQGASETQYF.

The sample holds one count of this clone. The gene calls are TRBV28 and TRBJ1-3, with 7 positions matching TRBD1. CDR3 length: 17 residues. J lost 0 bases, V lost 5 bases, and 10 bases had no gene match. CDR1 and CDR2 from the germline V gene are MDHEN and SYDVKM. CDR3 bases: TGTGCCAGCAGTCCGAGGGACAGAGCCTACTCTGGAAACACCATATATTTT. It is translated as CASSPRDRAYSGNTIYF.

The J gene is TRBJ1-1, the V gene TRBV25-1; D gene unclear. V lost 2 bases and J lost 1, with 8 bases in between. From germline, CDR1 is MGHDK and CDR2 SYGVNS. The CDR3 runs 14 residues. The CDR3 nucleotides read TGTGCCAGCAGTGAAAATCTACGGAACACTGAAGCTTTCTTT. It yields the protein CASSENLRNTEAFF.

The chain combines TRBV7-2 with TRBJ2-7; 9 nucleotides agree with TRBD1. V was pared by 1 base and J by 2 bases, with 0 bases of the junction left unmatched. CDR1 is SGHTA and CDR2 is FQGNSA in the germline V gene. This CDR3 has 14 residues. This chain's CDR3 is CASSLGTGAYEQYF. As DNA, the CDR3 is TGTGCCAGCAGCTTAGGGACAGGGGCCTACGAGCAGTACTTC. Combining the CDR3 with reference TRBV7-2 and TRBJ2-7 gives the whole variable domain GAGVSQSPSNKVTEKGKDVELRCDPISGHTALYWYRQSLGQGLEFLIYFQGNSAPDKSGLPSDRFSAERTGGSVSTLTIQRTQQEDSAVYLCASSLGTGAYEQYFGPGTRLTVT.

J is TRBJ1-1 and V is TRBV7-2; 7 nucleotides agree with TRBD1. The CDR3 has 14 residues. The V segment lost 5 bases and the J segment 0 bases; nucleotides outside the gene matches: 3. Germline-derived CDR1 and CDR2 are SGHTA and FQGNSA. DNA of the CDR3: TGTGCCAGCAGCACCGGGACAGTGAACACTGAAGCTTTCTTT. This gives the protein CASSTGTVNTEAFF. The full variable domain, completed using reference TRBV7-2 and TRBJ1-1, is GAGVSQSPSNKVTEKGKDVELRCDPISGHTALYWYRQSLGQGLEFLIYFQGNSAPDKSGLPSDRFSAERTGGSVSTLTIQRTQQEDSAVYLCASSTGTVNTEAFFGQGTRLTVV.

The chain joins TRBV6-6 to TRBJ2-7; 12 nucleotides align to TRBD2. Germline V gene data show CDR1 as MNHNY and CDR2 as SVGAGI (reference sequence). Unmatched junction bases numbered 5, after V lost 5 bases and J lost 3 bases. CDR3 size: 15 residues. The CDR3 reads CASSPTSGRNYEQYF. CDR3 sequence (DNA): TGTGCCAGCAGTCCGACTAGCGGGAGAAACTACGAGCAGTACTTC.

Only one count was recorded for this clone. The chain combines TRBV11-2 with TRBJ2-5; a weak D match, TRBD2 (7 bases). The CDR3 spans 17 residues. Per the germline V gene, CDR1 is SGHAT and CDR2 is FQNNGV. V shed 3 bases and J shed 1 base, with 18 bases lying between them. CDR3 DNA sequence: TGTGCCAGCAGCTTGTATACGGGCGGGGGCCTCCAAGAGACCCAGTACTTC. It specifies CASSLYTGGGLQETQYF.

This sequence joins TRBV7-9 and TRBJ1-5; 9 bases align to TRBD1. CDR1 and CDR2 from the germline V gene are SEHNR and FQNEAQ (reference sequence). Unmatched junction bases numbered 11, after V lost 5 bases and J lost 6 bases. The CDR3 spans 16 residues. This CDR3 reads CASSPGTGNSRQPQHF. DNA for the CDR3: TGTGCCAGCAGCCCCGGGACAGGGAACTCTCGTCAGCCCCAGCATTTT.

As regards this clone: The same CDR3 arises from other DNA sequences in this sample as well. The chain is built from TRBV25-1 and TRBJ1-1, with a possible D match to TRBD1 (5 bases). The CDR3 has 14 residues. CDR1 and CDR2 (germline): MGHDK, SYGVNS. V gave up 6 bases and J gave up 2 bases, with 13 bases separating them. The CDR3 coding sequence is TGTGCCAGCAGCTTTGGGAGGGGCAACACTGAAGCTTTCTTT. Amino acids: CASSFGRGNTEAFF.

V gene TRBV4-1 combines with J gene TRBJ1-2, with 8 bases that match TRBD1. V trimming: 4 bases; J trimming: 4 bases; junction bases outside the gene matches: 20. Looked up from germline, CDR1 is MGHRA and CDR2 is YSYEKL. The CDR3 has 19 amino acids. CDR3 sequence reads: CASSRQDHTGGLSGYGYTF. DNA of the CDR3: TGCGCCAGCAGCCGGCAGGATCACACAGGGGGTTTGAGTGGCTATGGCTACACCTTC.

The rearrangement uses TRBV7-8 and TRBJ1-2; D may be TRBD1 (6 bases). V shed 5 bases and J shed 2 bases, with 15 bases lying between them. The germline gives CDR1 SGHVS, CDR2 FQNEAQ. The CDR3 is 15 residues long. CDR3 protein: CASSPLRGGNYGYTF. The CDR3 bases are TGTGCCAGCAGCCCGCTTCGCGGGGGCAACTATGGCTACACCTTC.

This clone was detected once. V is TRBV11-2 and J is TRBJ2-2, with no clear D. Germline assignment: CDR1 SGHAT and CDR2 FQNNGV. The CDR3 runs to 13 residues. V was shortened by 1 base and J by 6 bases, with 6 bases between the two germline ends. CDR3 residues: CASSLVRAGELFF. CDR3 nucleotides: TGTGCCAGCAGCTTAGTCCGTGCCGGGGAGCTGTTTTTT.

V gene TRBV5-1 combines with J gene TRBJ1-1; TRBD1 is a possible D gene (6 bases). The V gene's germline CDR1 is SGHRS and CDR2 YFSETQ. The CDR3 loop spans 15 amino acids. V was pared by 4 bases and J by 3 bases, with 16 bases between. In nucleotides, the CDR3 is TGCGCCAGCAGCCTCCAAACAGGGACGCACACTGAAGCTTTCTTT. Its translation: CASSLQTGTHTEAFF.

The CDR3 nucleotides are TGTGCCAGCAGAGTCTCGACAGTCTACACCATATATTTT. Its protein product is CASRVSTVYTIYF. This chain links TRBV6-1 with TRBJ1-3; weak D call: TRBD1 (5 bases). The germline gives CDR1 MNHNS, CDR2 SASEGT. There are 13 residues in the CDR3. V lost 6 bases and J 8 bases, leaving 14 bases between the germline ends.

The V and J genes are TRBV6-1 and TRBJ2-5; D perhaps matches TRBD1 (6 bases). CDR1 is MNHNS and CDR2 is SASEGT in the germline V gene. This CDR3 is built from 15 residues. V was trimmed by 8 bases and J by 2 bases, leaving 18 bases between them. The CDR3 DNA sequence: TGTGCCAGCCTCACCGGGACACGGGTGCAAGAGACCCAGTACTTC. It codes for CASLTGTRVQETQYF.

The CDR3 bases are TGTGCCAGCAGTGTGACAGTAGAAGAGACCCAGTACTTC. Its translation: CASSVTVEETQYF. The chain carries TRBV6-1 and TRBJ2-5, with D perhaps matching TRBD1 (5 bases). V gave up 4 bases and J gave up 3 bases, with 9 bases separating them. The length of the CDR3 is 13 residues. CDR1 is MNHNS, CDR2 SASEGT, per germline.

The J gene is TRBJ2-7, the V gene TRBV6-1, with D maybe TRBD2 (6 bases). Germline assignment: CDR1 MNHNS and CDR2 SASEGT. The CDR3 has 13 residues. The V end lost 6 bases, the J end lost 3 bases, and 12 bases lay between the germline ends. Here the CDR3 reads CASRGTVHYEQYF. The CDR3 DNA reads TGTGCCAGCAGAGGGACTGTCCACTACGAGCAGTACTTC.

In the case of this clone: Sequence at one end of the junction differs from germline and may be a read error. The chain carries TRBV2 and TRBJ1-2; a possible D gene is TRBD1 (6 bases). The CDR3 covers 14 residues. From germline, CDR1 is SNHLY and CDR2 FYNNEI. The CDR3 is CASREGGANYGYTF. The CDR3, as DNA: TGTGCCAGCAGGGAAGGGGGAGCGAACTATGGCTACACCTTC.

This clone showed up many times. It is unclear where the CDR3 begins or ends on the DNA, so no DNA is shown, and the CDR3 is as TCRdb lists it. The chain uses TRBV21-1 and TRBJ2-3; the tabulated D call, TRBD1, remains unverified against the DNA. TRBV21-1 is a documented pseudogene. Termini included, the CDR3 measures 15 amino acids. The CDR3 reads CASPYRCSSTDTQYF.

This chain joins TRBV6-4 and TRBJ1-1; D gene ambiguous. Germline assignment: CDR1 MRHNA and CDR2 SNTAGT. The V and J ends lost 9 bases and 5 bases respectively, with 22 bases between them. The CDR3 is made up of 15 amino acids. The CDR3 region has the DNA TGTGCCAGTTCCAAACGGGCGGGAATTTTTACTGAAGCTTTCTTT. Encoded protein: CASSKRAGIFTEAFF.